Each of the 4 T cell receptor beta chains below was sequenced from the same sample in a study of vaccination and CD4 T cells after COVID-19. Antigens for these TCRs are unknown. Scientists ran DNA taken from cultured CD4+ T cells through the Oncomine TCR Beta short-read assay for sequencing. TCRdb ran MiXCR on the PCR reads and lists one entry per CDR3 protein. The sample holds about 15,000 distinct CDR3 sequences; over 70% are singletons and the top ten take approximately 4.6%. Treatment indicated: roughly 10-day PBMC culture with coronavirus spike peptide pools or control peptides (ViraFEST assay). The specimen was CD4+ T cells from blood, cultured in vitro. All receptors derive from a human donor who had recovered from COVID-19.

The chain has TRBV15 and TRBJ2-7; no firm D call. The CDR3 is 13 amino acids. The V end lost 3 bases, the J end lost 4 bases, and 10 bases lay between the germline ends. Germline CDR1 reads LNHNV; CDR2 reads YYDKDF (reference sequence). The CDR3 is CATSSQIQYEQYF. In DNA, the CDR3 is TGTGCCACCAGCAGCCAGATACAATACGAGCAGTACTTC.

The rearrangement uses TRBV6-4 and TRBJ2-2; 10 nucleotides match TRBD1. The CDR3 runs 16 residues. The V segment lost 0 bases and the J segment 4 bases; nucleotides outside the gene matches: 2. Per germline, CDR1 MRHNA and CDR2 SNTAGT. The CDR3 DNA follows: TGTGCCAGCAGTGACTCGGGACAGGGGACCACCGGGGAGCTGTTTTTT. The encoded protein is CASSDSGQGTTGELFF.

The CDR3 here is CASSEIRGHGYTF. The CDR3, as DNA: TGTGCCAGCAGTGAAATTAGGGGTCATGGCTACACCTTC. The chain has TRBV6-1 and TRBJ1-2; D is possibly TRBD1 (5 bases). Germline assignment: CDR1 MNHNS and CDR2 SASEGT. This CDR3 region has 13 residues. The V end lost 2 bases, the J end lost 6 bases, and 10 bases lay between the germline ends.

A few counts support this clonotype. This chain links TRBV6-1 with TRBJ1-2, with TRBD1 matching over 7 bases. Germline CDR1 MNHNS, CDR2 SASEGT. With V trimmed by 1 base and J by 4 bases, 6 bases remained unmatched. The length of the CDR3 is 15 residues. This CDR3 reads CASSEGVQGGYGYTF. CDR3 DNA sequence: TGTGCCAGCAGTGAAGGCGTCCAGGGGGGCTATGGCTACACCTTC.